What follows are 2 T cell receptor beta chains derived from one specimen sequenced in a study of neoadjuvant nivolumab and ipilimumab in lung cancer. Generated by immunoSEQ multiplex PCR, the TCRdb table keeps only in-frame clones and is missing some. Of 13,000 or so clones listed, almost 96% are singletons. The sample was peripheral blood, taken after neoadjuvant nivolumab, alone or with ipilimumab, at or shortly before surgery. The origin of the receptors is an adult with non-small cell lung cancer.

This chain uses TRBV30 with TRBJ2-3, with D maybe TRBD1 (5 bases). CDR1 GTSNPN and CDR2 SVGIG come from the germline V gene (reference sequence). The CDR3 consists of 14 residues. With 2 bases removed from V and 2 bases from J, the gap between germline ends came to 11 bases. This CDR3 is CAWSRQTNTDTQYF. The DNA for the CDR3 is TGTGCCTGGAGTAGACAGACGAACACAGATACGCAGTATTTT.

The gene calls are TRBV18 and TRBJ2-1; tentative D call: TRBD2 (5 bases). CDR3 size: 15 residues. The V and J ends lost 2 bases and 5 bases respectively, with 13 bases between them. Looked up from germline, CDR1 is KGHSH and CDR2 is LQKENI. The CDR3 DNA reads TGTGCCAGCTCACCAGGGAGTGCCAGAAACAATGAGCAGTTCTTC. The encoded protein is CASSPGSARNNEQFF.